This T cell receptor (beta chain) was sequenced for a study of cytotoxic CD8 clonotypes in ibrutinib-treated CLL. The CDR3 spans 15 residues. Germline assignment: CDR1 SGHRS and CDR2 YFSETQ. The ends lost 4 bases at V and 6 bases at J; junction bases unmatched: 8. Notes on this clone: Antigen specificity is unknown.

Profiled with immunoSEQ multiplex PCR; TCRdb holds only in-frame clones, not every one. The table lists approximately 50,000 clones, 65% to 75% of them singletons. Study findings and constraints: Upon ibrutinib response clonality rose, and upon progression it fell back toward baseline.

Here the sequenced sample was PBMCs, taken after 12 months of ibrutinib treatment. V is TRBV5-1 and J is TRBJ2-7, with TRBD2 matching 12 bases. The TCR comes from a human donor with chronic lymphocytic leukemia. The CDR3 nucleotides are TGCGCCAGCAGCCCGACTAGCGGGAGAGGAAGCGAGCAGTACTTC. It codes for CASSPTSGRGSEQYF.